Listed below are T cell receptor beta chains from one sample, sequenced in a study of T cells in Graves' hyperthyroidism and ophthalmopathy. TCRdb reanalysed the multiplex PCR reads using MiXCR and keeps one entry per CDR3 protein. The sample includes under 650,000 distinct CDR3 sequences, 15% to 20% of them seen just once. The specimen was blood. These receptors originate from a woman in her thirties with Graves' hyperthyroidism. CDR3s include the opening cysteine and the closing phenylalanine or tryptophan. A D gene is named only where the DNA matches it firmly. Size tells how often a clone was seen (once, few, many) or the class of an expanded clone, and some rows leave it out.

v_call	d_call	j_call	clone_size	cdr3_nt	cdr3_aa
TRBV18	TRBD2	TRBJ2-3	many	TGTGCCAGCTGCTCCGGGACTAGCAGTTATACGCAGTATTTT	CASCSGTSSYTQYF
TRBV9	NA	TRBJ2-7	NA	TGTGCCAGCGGACCCCGGGACCGGTCCTACGAGCAGTACTTC	CASGPRDRSYEQYF
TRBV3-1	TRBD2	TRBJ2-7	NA	TGTGCCAGCAGCCAAGTAGGTAGGGCCCGGACTAGCGGGAGCCCCTACGAGCAGTACTTC	CASSQVGRARTSGSPYEQYF
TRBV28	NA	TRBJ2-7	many	TGTGCCAGCAGTTTTCGGGTCCACGAGCAGTACTTC	CASSFRVHEQYF
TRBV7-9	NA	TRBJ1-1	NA	TGTGCCAGCAGCTTATCATGGGGTAGCACTGAAGCTTTCTTT	CASSLSWGSTEAFF
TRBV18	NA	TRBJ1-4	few	TGTGCCAGCTCACAGAGGACAGATGAAAAACTGTTTTTT	CASSQRTDEKLFF
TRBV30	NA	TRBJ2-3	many	TGTGCCTGGAGTGTCGTAGGGGGAGGCACAGATACGCAGTATTTT	CAWSVVGGGTDTQYF
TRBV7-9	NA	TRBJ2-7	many	TGTGCCAGCAGCTTCCAGGGATTCTACGAGCAGTACTTC	CASSFQGFYEQYF
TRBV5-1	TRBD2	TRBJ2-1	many	TGCGCCAGCAGCCTATTCCCGGGACTAGCGGGAGGGGGGAATGAGCAGTTCTTC	CASSLFPGLAGGGNEQFF
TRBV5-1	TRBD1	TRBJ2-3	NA	TGCGCCAGCAGCCCGACGGGACAGGGGGCAGATACGCAGTATTTT	CASSPTGQGADTQYF
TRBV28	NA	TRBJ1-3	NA	TGTGCCAGCAGGCAAGGTCTAACAGGGCACTCTGGAAACACCATATATTTT	CASRQGLTGHSGNTIYF
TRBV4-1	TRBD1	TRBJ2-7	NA	TGCGCCAGCAGCCACCAGACAGGGGCCAGCGACGAGCAGTACTTC	CASSHQTGASDEQYF
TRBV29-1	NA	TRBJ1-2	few	TGCAGCGTACCGGGGAGGGTCCAAGGCTACACCTTC	CSVPGRVQGYTF
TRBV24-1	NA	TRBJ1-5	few	TGTGCCACCAGTCATAGCAATCAGCCCCAGCATTTT	CATSHSNQPQHF
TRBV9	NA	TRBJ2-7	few	TGTGCCAGCAGCGCAAACCCAGGGGCGGACGAGCAGTACTTC	CASSANPGADEQYF
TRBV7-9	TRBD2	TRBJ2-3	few	TGTGCCAGCAGCCAACTAGCGGCTAGCACAGATACGCAGTATTTT	CASSQLAASTDTQYF
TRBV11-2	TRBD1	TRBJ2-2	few	TGTGCCAGCAGCCAGGGGGACCAAGACACCGGGGAGCTGTTTTTT	CASSQGDQDTGELFF
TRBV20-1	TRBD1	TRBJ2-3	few	TGCAGTCCGACCGGGACAGGCGTAAAGAGCACAGATACGCAGTATTTT	CSPTGTGVKSTDTQYF
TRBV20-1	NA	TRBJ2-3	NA	TGCAGCGAATCTAGTTTTTTTCCCCGACCTAGCGAACACACAGATACGCAGTATTTT	CSESSFFPRPSEHTDTQYF
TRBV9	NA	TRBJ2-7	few	TGTGCCAGCAGCCCCGCTGGATGGGCGAGCTCCTACGAGCAGTACTTC	CASSPAGWASSYEQYF
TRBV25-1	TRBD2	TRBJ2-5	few	TGTGCCAGCAGTGACCCTAGCGGGAGTGGGAGAAGGACGCAGTACTTC	CASSDPSGSGRRTQYF
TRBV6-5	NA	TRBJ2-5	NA	TGTGCCAGCAGTTCCCCAACGTGGGGGGCCGAGGAGACCCAGTACTTC	CASSSPTWGAEETQYF
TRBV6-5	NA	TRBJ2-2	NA	TGTGCCAGCATTAAGGGGCGTAAAAACACCGGGGAGCTGTTTTTT	CASIKGRKNTGELFF
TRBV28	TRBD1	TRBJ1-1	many	TGTGCCAGCAGGTCCCGGGACAGGGGGTCGACGGACACTGAAGCTTTCTTT	CASRSRDRGSTDTEAFF
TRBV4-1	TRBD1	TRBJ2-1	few	TGCGCCAGCAGCCCCCGACAGGGGGCCCACGAGCAGTTCTTC	CASSPRQGAHEQFF
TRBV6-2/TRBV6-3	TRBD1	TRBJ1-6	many	TGTGCCAGCAGCAAGGGACAGGAAAATTCACCCCTCCACTTT	CASSKGQENSPLHF
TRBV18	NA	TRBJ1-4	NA	TGTGCCAGCTCACCACCGGGCGGGAGCCATAATGAAAAACTGTTTTTT	CASSPPGGSHNEKLFF
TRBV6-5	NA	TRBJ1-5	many	TGTGCCAGCAGTAACTCCGGGACGTTGGGGCTAAATCAGCCCCAGCATTTT	CASSNSGTLGLNQPQHF
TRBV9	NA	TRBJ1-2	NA	TGTGCCAGCAGCGTAGACGGGGGGCGGGTAGGCTACACCTTC	CASSVDGGRVGYTF
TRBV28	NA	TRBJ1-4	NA	TGTGCCAGCAGTTTTTGGCAGGGAGGTGAAAAACTGTTTTTT	CASSFWQGGEKLFF
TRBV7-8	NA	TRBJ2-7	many	TGTGCCAGCAGCTTAATCGGCGAACCGAATTTATACGAGCAGTACTTC	CASSLIGEPNLYEQYF
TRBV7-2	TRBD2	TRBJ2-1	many	TGTGCCAGCAGCTTAGTAGGCTCTAGCGGGATCTACAATGAGCAGTTCTTC	CASSLVGSSGIYNEQFF
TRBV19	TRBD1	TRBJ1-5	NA	TGTGCCAGTAGTCGTCTCGACAGGGAGGGACAGCCCCAGCATTTT	CASSRLDREGQPQHF
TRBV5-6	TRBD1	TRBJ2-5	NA	TGTGCCAGCAGCTCGACAGGGGTGAGAGAGACCCAGTACTTC	CASSSTGVRETQYF
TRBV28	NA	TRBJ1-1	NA	TGTGCCAGCAGTTGGGCAGGGGACACTGAAGCTTTCTTT	CASSWAGDTEAFF
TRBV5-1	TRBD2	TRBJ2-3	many	TGCGCCAGCAGCGCCGGGACTAGTTCAGATACGCAGTATTTT	CASSAGTSSDTQYF
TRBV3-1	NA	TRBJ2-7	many	TGTGCCAGCAGCCAACCCTTAGGATCCACCTCCTACGAGCAGTACTTC	CASSQPLGSTSYEQYF
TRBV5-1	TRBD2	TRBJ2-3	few	TGCGCCAGCTCCTCCCGGGCTAGCGGGAGTCTGACAGATACGCAGTATTTT	CASSSRASGSLTDTQYF
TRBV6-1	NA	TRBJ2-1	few	TGTGCCAGCGGGCGTGCGGTTCCCTCCTACAATGAGCAGTTCTTC	CASGRAVPSYNEQFF
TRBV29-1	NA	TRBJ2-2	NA	TGCAGCGTTGTTGGGAACACCGGGGAGCTGTTTTTT	CSVVGNTGELFF
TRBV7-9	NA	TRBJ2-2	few	TGTGCCAGCAGCCCGAGCCCACCGGGACGGTACACCGGGGAGCTGTTTTTT	CASSPSPPGRYTGELFF
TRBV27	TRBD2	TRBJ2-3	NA	TGTGCCAGCAGCCACGCGGGGGGTACGCAGTATTTT	CASSHAGGTQYF
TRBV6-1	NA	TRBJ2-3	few	TGTGCCAGCAGTGGCCTCCCCTATACGCAGTATTTT	CASSGLPYTQYF
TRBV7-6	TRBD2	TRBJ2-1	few	TGTGCCAGCAGCCTGACTAGCAGATTCAACAATGAGCAGTTCTTC	CASSLTSRFNNEQFF
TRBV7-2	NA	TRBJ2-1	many	TGTGCCAGCAGCTTTCCAGGCTACAATGAGCAGTTCTTC	CASSFPGYNEQFF
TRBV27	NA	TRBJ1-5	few	TGTGCCAGCAGCAGGGGTCTCTTGTATCAGCCCCAGCATTTT	CASSRGLLYQPQHF
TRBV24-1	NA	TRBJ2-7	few	TGTGCCACCAGTGATTTCGCGGGCGAGCAGTACTTC	CATSDFAGEQYF
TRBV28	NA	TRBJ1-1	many	TGTGCCAGCGGGTTCTTCCTACAGGGGAACACTGAAGCTTTCTTT	CASGFFLQGNTEAFF
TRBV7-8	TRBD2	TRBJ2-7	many	TGTGCCAGCAGCACGGGACTAGCGGGAGGGTCCTACGAGCAGTACTTC	CASSTGLAGGSYEQYF
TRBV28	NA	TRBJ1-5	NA	TGTGCCAGCAGTTATGCCAGTTGGTTTAGAGATCAGCCCCAGCATTTT	CASSYASWFRDQPQHF
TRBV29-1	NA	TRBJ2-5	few	TGCAGCGTTGACCGGGGCCGTTACCAAGAGACCCAGTACTTC	CSVDRGRYQETQYF
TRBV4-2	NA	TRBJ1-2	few	TGTGCCAGCAGAGGGGGACGAGTGCAGGACTATGGCTACACCTTC	CASRGGRVQDYGYTF
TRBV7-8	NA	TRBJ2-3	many	TGTGCCAGCAGCTTAAGCCCCCTGGGGGGAGTAAGCACAGATACGCAGTATTTT	CASSLSPLGGVSTDTQYF
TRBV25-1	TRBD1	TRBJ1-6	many	TGTGCCAGCAGTGACCATGGGACAGGGGGCAAATCACCCCTCCACTTT	CASSDHGTGGKSPLHF
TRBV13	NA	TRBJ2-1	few	TGTGCCAGCAGCATCGGGAGACGGGATGAGCAGTTCTTC	CASSIGRRDEQFF
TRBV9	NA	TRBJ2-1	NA	TGTGCCAGCAGCGTAGCTGGACCGGCTAGCTCCTACAATGAGCAGTTCTTC	CASSVAGPASSYNEQFF
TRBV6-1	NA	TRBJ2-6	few	TGTGCCAGCAGTGAAGTAGGCCGCAGGGCCGGGGCCAACGTCCTGACTTTC	CASSEVGRRAGANVLTF